Listed below are T cell receptor beta chains from one sample, sequenced in a study of blood T cell repertoires in COVID-19. Only in-frame clones appear in the TCRdb table, and some are missing; sequencing was by immunoSEQ multiplex PCR. Counted here are about 150,000 clones, about 85% occurring once; the ten biggest clones make up 0.63%. Specimen: peripheral blood. Receptors originate from a man aged 60 to 69 with COVID-19, enrolled during active disease. Both conserved end residues are part of each CDR3. D genes are given only for firm matches. Clone size is stated in some rows and not others, as once, few, many or a class when expanded.

size	V	D	J	CDR3	DNA
NA	TRBV29-1	TRBD1	TRBJ2-1	CSVPSQGTGARNEQFF	TGCAGCGTTCCCTCGCAGGGGACAGGGGCACGGAATGAGCAGTTCTTC
NA	TRBV6-2/TRBV6-3	NA	TRBJ1-5	CASSYSNRQQPQHF	TGTGCCAGCAGTTACTCGAACAGACAGCAGCCCCAGCATTTT
few	TRBV3-1/TRBV3-2	TRBD1	TRBJ2-7	CASSQAFGTGGEQYF	TGTGCCAGCAGCCAAGCCTTCGGAACAGGGGGCGAGCAGTACTTC
NA	TRBV7-9	NA	TRBJ1-1	CASSQNAAGGNTEAFF	TGTGCCAGCAGCCAGAACGCAGCGGGGGGTAACACTGAAGCTTTCTTT
NA	TRBV30	TRBD1	TRBJ2-5	CAWSPDRGETQYF	TGTGCCTGGAGTCCCGACAGGGGAGAGACCCAGTACTTC
NA	TRBV10-3	NA	TRBJ1-5	CAISDGDGNQPQHF	TGTGCCATCAGTGACGGAGACGGCAATCAGCCCCAGCATTTT
NA	TRBV27	NA	TRBJ1-2	CASSFSGGRSYGYTF	TGTGCCAGCAGTTTTTCGGGGGGCAGGAGCTATGGCTACACCTTC
NA	TRBV5-4	TRBD2	TRBJ2-3	CASSIQSGLATDTQYF	TGTGCCAGCAGCATACAATCAGGACTAGCAACAGATACGCAGTATTTT
NA	TRBV5-6	NA	TRBJ1-2	CASSFKTQGNNYGYTF	TGTGCCAGCAGCTTCAAAACACAGGGAAACAACTATGGCTACACCTTC
NA	TRBV28	NA	TRBJ1-5	CASSPPLALGGQPQHF	TGTGCCAGCAGTCCCCCTCTGGCTTTAGGGGGTCAGCCCCAGCATTTT
NA	TRBV15	TRBD2	TRBJ2-1	CAVRHSQTSGARNEQFF	TGTGCCGTCCGCCATTCACAGACTAGCGGGGCCCGGAATGAGCAGTTCTTC
once	TRBV18	TRBD1	TRBJ1-2	CASSPPDRAQIYGYTF	TGTGCCAGCTCACCCCCGGACAGGGCCCAAATCTATGGCTACACCTTC
NA	TRBV24-1	NA	TRBJ2-1	CATSDPYQGYNEQFF	TGTGCCACCAGTGATCCATATCAGGGGTACAATGAGCAGTTCTTC
NA	TRBV6-5	TRBD1	TRBJ2-7	CASSTGTGAYEQYF	TGTGCCAGCAGCACCGGGACAGGGGCCTACGAGCAGTACTTC
once	TRBV6-6	NA	TRBJ1-2	CASRGGDRGYTF	TGTGCCAGCAGGGGGGGAGATAGGGGCTACACCTTC
NA	TRBV12-5	NA	TRBJ1-4	CASGTRDLVWGSSTNEKLFF	TGTGCTAGTGGAACGCGGGACTTGGTTTGGGGCTCGTCCACTAATGAAAAACTGTTTTTT
NA	TRBV7-2	TRBD1	TRBJ2-1	CASSSGQGSYNEQFF	TGTGCCAGCAGCTCCGGACAGGGGTCCTACAATGAGCAGTTCTTC
NA	TRBV29-1	TRBD1	TRBJ2-7	CSVDRTGTYEQYF	TGCAGCGTTGACCGGACAGGTACCTACGAGCAGTACTTC
NA	TRBV6-5	TRBD1	TRBJ1-2	CASGRLRGPGGYTF	TGTGCCAGCGGGCGACTCAGGGGGCCTGGTGGCTACACCTTC
NA	TRBV7-2	NA	TRBJ1-1	CASSSSGVNTEAFF	TGTGCCAGCAGCTCCTCAGGGGTTAACACTGAAGCTTTCTTT
NA	TRBV4-2	NA	TRBJ2-1	CASSHPASSPYNEQFF	TGTGCCAGCAGCCACCCGGCGAGTAGCCCTTACAATGAGCAGTTCTTC
NA	TRBV19	NA	TRBJ1-4	CASSPRHGRNEKLFF	TGTGCCAGTAGTCCTCGACACGGGAGGAATGAAAAACTGTTTTTT
NA	TRBV20-1	TRBD1	TRBJ2-7	CSASPRTGIGHEQYF	TGCAGTGCTAGTCCCAGGACAGGGATCGGACACGAGCAGTACTTC
NA	TRBV9	TRBD2	TRBJ2-3	CASSVATTSGGRTDTQYF	TGTGCCAGCAGCGTAGCTACTACTAGCGGGGGTAGGACAGATACGCAGTATTTT
NA	TRBV7-3	TRBD2	TRBJ2-1	CASSSGTSGEQFF	TGTGCCAGCAGCTCTGGGACTAGCGGTGAGCAGTTCTTC
NA	TRBV7-2	TRBD1	TRBJ1-1	CASSLVGTGASEAFF	TGTGCCAGCAGCTTAGTAGGGACAGGGGCCTCTGAAGCTTTCTTT
NA	TRBV2	NA	TRBJ2-7	CASSLDILYEQYF	TGTGCCAGCAGTTTGGACATCCTATACGAGCAGTACTTC
NA	TRBV9	TRBD1	TRBJ2-7	CASSVGWDRAHEQYF	TGTGCCAGCAGCGTAGGGTGGGACAGGGCACATGAGCAGTACTTC
NA	TRBV28	NA	TRBJ1-2	CASSFGQTNYGYTF	TGTGCCAGCAGTTTCGGACAGACTAACTATGGCTACACCTTC
NA	TRBV6-2/TRBV6-3	NA	TRBJ2-7	CASSDTGHYEQYF	TGTGCCAGCAGTGACACAGGTCACTACGAGCAGTACTTC
NA	TRBV11-3	NA	TRBJ1-1	CASSVKADSEAFF	TGTGCCAGCAGCGTGAAGGCCGACAGTGAAGCTTTCTTT
NA	TRBV5-5	TRBD1	TRBJ1-1	CASSFRQGAGTEAFF	TGTGCCAGCAGCTTTAGACAGGGGGCTGGGACTGAAGCTTTCTTT